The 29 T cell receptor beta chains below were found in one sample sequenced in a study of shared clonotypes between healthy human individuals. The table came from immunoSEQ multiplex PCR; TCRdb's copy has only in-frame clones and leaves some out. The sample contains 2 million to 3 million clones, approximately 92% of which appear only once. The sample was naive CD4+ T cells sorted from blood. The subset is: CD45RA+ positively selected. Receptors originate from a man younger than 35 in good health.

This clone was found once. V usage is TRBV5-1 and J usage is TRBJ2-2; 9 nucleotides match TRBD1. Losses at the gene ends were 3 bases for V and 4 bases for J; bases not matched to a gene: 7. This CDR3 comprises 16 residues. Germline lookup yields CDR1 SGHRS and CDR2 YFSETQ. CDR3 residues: CASSSDRGYVTGELFF. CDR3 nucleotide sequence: TGCGCCAGCAGCTCGGACAGGGGTTATGTCACCGGGGAGCTGTTTTTT. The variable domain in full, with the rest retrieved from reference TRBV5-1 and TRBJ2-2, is KAGVTQTPRYLIKTRGQQVTLSCSPISGHRSVSWYQQTPGQGLQFLFEYFSETQRNKGNFPGRFSGRQFSNSRSEMNVSTLELGDSALYLCASSSDRGYVTGELFFGEGSRLTVL.

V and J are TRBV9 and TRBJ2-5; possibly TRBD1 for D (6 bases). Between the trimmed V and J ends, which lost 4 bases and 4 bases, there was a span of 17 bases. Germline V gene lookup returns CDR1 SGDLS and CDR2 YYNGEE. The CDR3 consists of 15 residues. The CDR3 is CASSPTSGGTETQYF. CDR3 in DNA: TGTGCCAGCAGCCCCACTAGTGGGGGCACAGAGACCCAGTACTTC.

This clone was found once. The CDR3 loop is CASSGRPESSPLHF. The CDR3 DNA is TGTGCCAGCAGTGGACGCCCAGAGTCTTCACCCCTCCACTTT. The chain uses TRBV25-1 and TRBJ1-6; D uncertain. The CDR3 extends over 14 amino acids. Germline values: CDR1 MGHDK, CDR2 SYGVNS. The V end lost 4 bases, the J end lost 9 bases, and 13 bases lay between the germline ends. The full variable domain, rest sourced from reference TRBV25-1 and TRBJ1-6, is EADIYQTPRYLVIGTGKKITLECSQTMGHDKMYWYQQDPGMELHLIHYSYGVNSTEKGDLSSESTVSRIRTEHFPLTLESARPSHTSQYLCASSGRPESSPLHFGNGTRLTVT.

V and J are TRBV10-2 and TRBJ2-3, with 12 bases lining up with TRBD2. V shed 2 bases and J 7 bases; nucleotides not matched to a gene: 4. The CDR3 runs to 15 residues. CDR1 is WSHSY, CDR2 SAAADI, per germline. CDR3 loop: CASSERLAGENTQYF. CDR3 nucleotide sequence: TGCGCCAGCAGTGAGAGACTAGCGGGGGAGAATACGCAGTATTTT.

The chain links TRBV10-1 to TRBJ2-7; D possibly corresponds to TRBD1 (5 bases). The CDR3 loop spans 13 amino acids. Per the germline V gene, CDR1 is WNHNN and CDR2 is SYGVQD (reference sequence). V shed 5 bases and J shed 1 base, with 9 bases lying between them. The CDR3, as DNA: TGCGCCAGCAGTTTACAGGAATCCTACGAGCAGTACTTC. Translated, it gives CASSLQESYEQYF.

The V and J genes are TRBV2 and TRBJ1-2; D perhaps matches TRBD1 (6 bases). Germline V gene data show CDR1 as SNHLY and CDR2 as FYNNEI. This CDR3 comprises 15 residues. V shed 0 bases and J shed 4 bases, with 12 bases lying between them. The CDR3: CASSEATGSTYGYTF. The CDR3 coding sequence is TGTGCCAGCAGTGAAGCGACAGGAAGTACCTATGGCTACACCTTC.

DNA of the CDR3: TGTGCCTGGAGGGCTCCCTCTGGAAACACCATATATTTT. This codes for CAWRAPSGNTIYF. The chain joins TRBV30 to TRBJ1-3; D uncertain. Trimming took 3 bases from V and 0 from J, leaving 6 bases between them. CDR1 and CDR2 (germline): GTSNPN, SVGIG (reference sequence). The CDR3 is made up of 13 amino acids.

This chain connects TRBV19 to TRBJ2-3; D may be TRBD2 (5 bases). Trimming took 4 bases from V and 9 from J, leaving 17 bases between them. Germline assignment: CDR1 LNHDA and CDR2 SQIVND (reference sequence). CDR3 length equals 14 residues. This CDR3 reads CASSNQLGVETQYF. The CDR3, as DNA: TGTGCCAGTAGTAACCAACTAGGCGTAGAGACGCAGTATTTT.

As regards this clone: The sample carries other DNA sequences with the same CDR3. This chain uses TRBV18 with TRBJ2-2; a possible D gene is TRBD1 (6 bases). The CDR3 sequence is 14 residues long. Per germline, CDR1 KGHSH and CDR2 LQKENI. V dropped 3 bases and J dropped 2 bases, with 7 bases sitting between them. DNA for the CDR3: TGTGCCAGCTCACCGGGACACAACACCGGGGAGCTGTTTTTT. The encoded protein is CASSPGHNTGELFF.

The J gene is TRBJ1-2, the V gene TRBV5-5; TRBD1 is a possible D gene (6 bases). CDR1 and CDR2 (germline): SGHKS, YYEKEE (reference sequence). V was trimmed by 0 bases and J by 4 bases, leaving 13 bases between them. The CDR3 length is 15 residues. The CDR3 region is CASSLAGDRFYGYTF. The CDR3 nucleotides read TGTGCCAGCAGCTTGGCCGGAGACAGGTTCTATGGCTACACCTTC.

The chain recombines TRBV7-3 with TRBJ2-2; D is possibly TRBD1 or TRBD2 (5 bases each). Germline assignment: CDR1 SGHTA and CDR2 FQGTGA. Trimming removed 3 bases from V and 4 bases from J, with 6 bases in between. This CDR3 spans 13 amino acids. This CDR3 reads CASSLGPTGELFF. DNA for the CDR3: TGTGCCAGCAGCTTGGGACCCACCGGGGAGCTGTTTTTT.

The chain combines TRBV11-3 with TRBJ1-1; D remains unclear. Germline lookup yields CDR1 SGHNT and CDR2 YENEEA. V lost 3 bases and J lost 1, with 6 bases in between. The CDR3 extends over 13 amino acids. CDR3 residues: CASSFEENTEAFF. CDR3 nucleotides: TGTGCCAGCAGCTTTGAGGAGAACACTGAAGCTTTCTTT.

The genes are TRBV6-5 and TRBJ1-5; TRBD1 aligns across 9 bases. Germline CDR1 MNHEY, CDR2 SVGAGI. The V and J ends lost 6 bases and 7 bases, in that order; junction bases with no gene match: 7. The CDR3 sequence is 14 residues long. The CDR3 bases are TGTGCCAGCAGCAAACAGGGGGCCAGACAGCCCCAGCATTTT. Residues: CASSKQGARQPQHF.

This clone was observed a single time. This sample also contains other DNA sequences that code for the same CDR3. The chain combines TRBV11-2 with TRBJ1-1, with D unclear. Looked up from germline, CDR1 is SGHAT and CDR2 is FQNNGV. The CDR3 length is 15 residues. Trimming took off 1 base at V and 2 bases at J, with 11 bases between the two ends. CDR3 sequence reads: CASSLGAGVNTEAFF. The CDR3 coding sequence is TGTGCCAGCAGCTTAGGGGCAGGCGTCAACACTGAAGCTTTCTTT.

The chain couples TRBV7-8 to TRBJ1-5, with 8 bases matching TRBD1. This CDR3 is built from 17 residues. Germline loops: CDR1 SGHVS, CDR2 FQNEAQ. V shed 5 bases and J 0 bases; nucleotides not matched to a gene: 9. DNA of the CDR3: TGTGCCAGCAGCCCCGGGACAGGATCTTATAGCAATCAGCCCCAGCATTTT. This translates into CASSPGTGSYSNQPQHF. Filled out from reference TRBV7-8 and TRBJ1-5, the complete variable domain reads GAGVSQSPRYKVAKRGQDVALRCDPISGHVSLFWYQQALGQGPEFLTYFQNEAQLDKSGLPSDRFFAERPEGSVSTLKIQRTQQEDSAVYLCASSPGTGSYSNQPQHFGDGTRLSIL.

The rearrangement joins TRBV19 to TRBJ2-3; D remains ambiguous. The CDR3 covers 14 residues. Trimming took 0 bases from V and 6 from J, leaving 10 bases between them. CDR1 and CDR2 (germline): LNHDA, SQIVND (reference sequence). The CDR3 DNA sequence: TGTGCCAGTAGTATAGATCTATTGAGGGATACGCAGTATTTT. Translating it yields CASSIDLLRDTQYF.

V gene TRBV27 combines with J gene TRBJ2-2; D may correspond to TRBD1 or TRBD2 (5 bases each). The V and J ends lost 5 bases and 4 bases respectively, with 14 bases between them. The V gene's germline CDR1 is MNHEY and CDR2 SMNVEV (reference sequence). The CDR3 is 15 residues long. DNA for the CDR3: TGTGCCAGCAGTACCCGACTGGGGACCACCGGGGAGCTGTTTTTT. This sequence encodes CASSTRLGTTGELFF.

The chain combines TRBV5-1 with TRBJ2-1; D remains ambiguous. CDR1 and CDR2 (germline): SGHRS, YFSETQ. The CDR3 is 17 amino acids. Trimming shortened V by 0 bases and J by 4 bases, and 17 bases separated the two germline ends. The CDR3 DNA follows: TGCGCCAGCAGCTTGGAGGTTAGCACAAACAAATACAATGAGCAGTTCTTC. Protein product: CASSLEVSTNKYNEQFF.

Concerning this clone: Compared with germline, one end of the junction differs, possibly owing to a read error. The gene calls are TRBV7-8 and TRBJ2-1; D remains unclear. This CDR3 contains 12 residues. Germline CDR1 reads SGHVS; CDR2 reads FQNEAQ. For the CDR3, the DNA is TGTGCCAGCAGCTCCTATCCGGCATATAAGCTCTTC. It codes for CASSSYPAYKLF. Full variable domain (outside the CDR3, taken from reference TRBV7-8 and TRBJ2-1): GAGVSQSPRYKVAKRGQDVALRCDPISGHVSLFWYQQALGQGPEFLTYFQNEAQLDKSGLPSDRFFAERPEGSVSTLKIQRTQQEDSAVYLCASSSYPAYKLFGPGTRLTVL.

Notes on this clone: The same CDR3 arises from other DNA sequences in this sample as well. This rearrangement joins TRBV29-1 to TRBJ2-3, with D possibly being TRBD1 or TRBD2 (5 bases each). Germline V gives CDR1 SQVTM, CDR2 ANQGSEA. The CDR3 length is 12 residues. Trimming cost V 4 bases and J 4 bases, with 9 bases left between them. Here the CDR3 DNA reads TGCAGCGTTGGAGGGGCGGCAGATACGCAGTATTTT. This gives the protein CSVGGAADTQYF.

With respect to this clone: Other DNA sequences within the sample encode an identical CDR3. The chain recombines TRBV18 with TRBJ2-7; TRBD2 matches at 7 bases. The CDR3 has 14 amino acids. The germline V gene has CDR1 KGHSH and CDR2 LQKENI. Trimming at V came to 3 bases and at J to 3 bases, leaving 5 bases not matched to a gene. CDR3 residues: CASSPGRGNYEQYF. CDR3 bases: TGTGCCAGCTCACCGGGGAGGGGAAACTACGAGCAGTACTTC.

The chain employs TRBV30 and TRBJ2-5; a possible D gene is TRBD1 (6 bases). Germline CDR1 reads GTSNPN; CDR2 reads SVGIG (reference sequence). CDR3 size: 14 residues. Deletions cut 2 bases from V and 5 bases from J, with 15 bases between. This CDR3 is CAWSTNRVRETQYF. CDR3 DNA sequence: TGTGCCTGGAGTACTAACAGGGTCCGGGAGACCCAGTACTTC.

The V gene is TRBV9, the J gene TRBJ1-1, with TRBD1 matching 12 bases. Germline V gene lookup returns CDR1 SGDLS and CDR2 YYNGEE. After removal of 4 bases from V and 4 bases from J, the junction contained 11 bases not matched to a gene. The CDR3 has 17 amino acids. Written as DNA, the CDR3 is TGTGCCAGCAGCTCTGGCCGGGACAGGGGGCGGGGCACTGAAGCTTTCTTT. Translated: CASSSGRDRGRGTEAFF. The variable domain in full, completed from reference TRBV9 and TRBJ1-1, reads DSGVTQTPKHLITATGQRVTLRCSPRSGDLSVYWYQQSLDQGLQFLIQYYNGEERAKGNILERFSAQQFPDLHSELNLSSLELGDSALYFCASSSGRDRGRGTEAFFGQGTRLTVV.

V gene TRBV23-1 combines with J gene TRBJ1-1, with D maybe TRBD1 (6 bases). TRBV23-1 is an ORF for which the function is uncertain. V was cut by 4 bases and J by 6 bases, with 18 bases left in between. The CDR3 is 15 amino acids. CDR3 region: CASSPPDRQRPEAFF. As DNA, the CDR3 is TGCGCCAGCAGTCCTCCGGACAGACAGAGACCTGAAGCTTTCTTT.

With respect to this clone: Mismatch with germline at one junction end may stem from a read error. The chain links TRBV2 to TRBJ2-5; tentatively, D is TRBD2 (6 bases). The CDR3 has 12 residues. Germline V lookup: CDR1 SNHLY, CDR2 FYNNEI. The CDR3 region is CASKRTLGPGDF. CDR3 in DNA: TGTGCCAGCAAGAGGACGCTAGGGCCGGGAGACTTC. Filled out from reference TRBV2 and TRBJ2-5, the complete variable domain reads EPEVTQTPSHQVTQMGQEVILRCVPISNHLYFYWYRQILGQKVEFLVSFYNNEISEKSEIFDDQFSVERPDGSNFTLKIRSTKLEDSAMYFCASKRTLGPGDFGPGTRLLVL.

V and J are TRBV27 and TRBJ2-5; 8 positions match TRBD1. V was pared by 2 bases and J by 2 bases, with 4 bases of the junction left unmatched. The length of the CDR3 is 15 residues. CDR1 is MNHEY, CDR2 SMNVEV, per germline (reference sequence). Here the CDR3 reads CASSLRQGWQETQYF. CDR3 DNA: TGTGCCAGCAGTTTAAGACAGGGGTGGCAAGAGACCCAGTACTTC.

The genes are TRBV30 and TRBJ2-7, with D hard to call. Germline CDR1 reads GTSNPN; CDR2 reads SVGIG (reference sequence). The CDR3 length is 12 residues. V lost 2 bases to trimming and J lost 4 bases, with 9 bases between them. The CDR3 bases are TGTGCCTGGAGTCCGGGTCTTTACGAGCAGTACTTC. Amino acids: CAWSPGLYEQYF. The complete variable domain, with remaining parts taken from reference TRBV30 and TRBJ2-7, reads SQTIHQWPATLVQPVGSPLSLECTVEGTSNPNLYWYRQAAGRGLQLLFYSVGIGQISSEVPQNLSASRPQDRQFILSSKKLLLSDSGFYLCAWSPGLYEQYFGPGTRLTVT.

DNA for the CDR3: TGTGCCAGTGCCCCGGACAGGAGCTCCTACGAGCAGTACTTC. It is translated as CASAPDRSSYEQYF. V is TRBV2 and J is TRBJ2-7; 7 nucleotides match TRBD1. Per germline, CDR1 SNHLY and CDR2 FYNNEI. V gave up 9 bases and J gave up 0 bases; unmatched junction bases: 8. The CDR3 has 14 amino acids.

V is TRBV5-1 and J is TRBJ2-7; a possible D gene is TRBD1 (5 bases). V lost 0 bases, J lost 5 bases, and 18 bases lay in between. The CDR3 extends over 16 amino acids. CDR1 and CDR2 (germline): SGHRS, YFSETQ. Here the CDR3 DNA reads TGCGCCAGCAGCTTGGCCATAGGGGTCTCCCGAAACGAGCAGTACTTC. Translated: CASSLAIGVSRNEQYF.